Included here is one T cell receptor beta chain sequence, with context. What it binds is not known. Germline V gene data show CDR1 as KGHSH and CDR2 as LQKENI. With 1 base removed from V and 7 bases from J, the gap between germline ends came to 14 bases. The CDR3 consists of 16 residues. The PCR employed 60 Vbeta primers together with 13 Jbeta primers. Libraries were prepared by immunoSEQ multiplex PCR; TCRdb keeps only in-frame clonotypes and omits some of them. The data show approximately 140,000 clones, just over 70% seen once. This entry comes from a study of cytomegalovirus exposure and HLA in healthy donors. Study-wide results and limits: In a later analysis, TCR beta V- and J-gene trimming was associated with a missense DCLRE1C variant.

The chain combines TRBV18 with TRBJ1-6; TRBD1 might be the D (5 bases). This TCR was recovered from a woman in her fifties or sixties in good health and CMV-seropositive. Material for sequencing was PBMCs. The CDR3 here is CASSPQGTRENSPLHF. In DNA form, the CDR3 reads TGTGCCAGCTCACCACAGGGGACTAGGGAAAATTCACCCCTCCACTTT.